The source of this T cell receptor (beta chain) is a study of shared clonotypes between healthy human individuals. Profiling relied on immunoSEQ multiplex PCR, and the TCRdb table lists in-frame clones only, not all of them. The sample carries about 490,000 clones, around three quarters recorded once. After removal of 4 bases from V and 6 bases from J, the junction contained 6 bases not matched to a gene. This CDR3 spans 16 amino acids. The V and J genes are TRBV5-3 and TRBJ2-3; 15 bases match TRBD2. TRBV5-3 qualifies as an ORF whose function is uncertain. The receptor's source is a woman aged 40-49 years in good health. Some clones in this sample may be carry-over from other donors' samples. Sample: PBMCs. CDR3 in DNA: TGTGCCAGAAGCCGAGGGACTAGCGGGAGGAGGGATACGCAGTATTTT. Translated: CARSRGTSGRRDTQYF.